This T cell receptor (beta chain) originates from a study of shared clonotypes between healthy human individuals. Worth noting for this clone: Its antigen is not known.

Positive CCR7 selection of CD45RO-negative cells yielded the naive CD8 cells, and terminally differentiated effector memory CD45RA+ cells were excluded. Study outcomes and limitations: On the whole, naive subsets had larger estimated richness than memory subsets had.

Deep-level settings were used for running the assay. Replicate PCRs from sorted subsets contained around 200 ng DNA, which is around 30,000 T cell genomes. Profiling relied on immunoSEQ multiplex PCR, and the TCRdb table lists in-frame clones only, not all of them. The repertoire holds about 1,800,000 clones, with just under 95% as singletons. This sequence originates from a young man in good health. Sequences were obtained from naive CD8+ T cells sorted from blood.

CDR3 region: CASSLTGDSNQPQHF. The CDR3 bases are TGTGCCAGCAGCCTGACAGGGGATAGCAATCAGCCCCAGCATTTT. The chain uses TRBV5-8 and TRBJ1-5; 8 bases fit TRBD1. CDR3 size: 15 residues. Germline V CDR1 and CDR2: SGHTS, YDEGEE. The junction had 3 bases not matched to a gene; V was cut back by 4 bases and J by 0 bases.